This T cell receptor (beta chain) stems from a study of post-analysis software for immune sequencing data. Study as a whole: Disease trajectories encompassed relapsing-remitting, secondary progressive and progressive-relapsing multiple sclerosis. General observations from the study: People with multiple sclerosis had a significantly lower normalized Chao1 diversity than controls did. Five or six TRBV segments were more frequent in patients than controls; TRBV5-6, TRBV5-1 and TRBV20-1 belonged to this group. F-measure co-clustering was strong for batch-matched samples.

Concerning this clonotype: The antigen is undetermined.

This CDR3 contains 14 residues. Between the trimmed V and J ends, which lost 2 bases and 1 base, there was a span of 8 bases. The TCR beta cDNA libraries carried unique molecular identifiers. The source material, about 0.95 to 10 million T cells, gave rise to 400,000 to 550,000 cDNA molecules. MiXCR, applied by TCRdb to the PCR reads, yields one record per CDR3 protein. The data hold about 770,000 distinct CDR3 sequences, with about 45% observed a single time. The genes are TRBV12-3 or TRBV12-4 and TRBJ2-5; D unclear. This receptor was identified in a girl under 18 with multiple sclerosis. Sample: blood. DNA of the CDR3: TGTGCCAGCAGTTTAACGGCTGCCCAAGAGACCCAGTACTTC. This encodes CASSLTAAQETQYF.